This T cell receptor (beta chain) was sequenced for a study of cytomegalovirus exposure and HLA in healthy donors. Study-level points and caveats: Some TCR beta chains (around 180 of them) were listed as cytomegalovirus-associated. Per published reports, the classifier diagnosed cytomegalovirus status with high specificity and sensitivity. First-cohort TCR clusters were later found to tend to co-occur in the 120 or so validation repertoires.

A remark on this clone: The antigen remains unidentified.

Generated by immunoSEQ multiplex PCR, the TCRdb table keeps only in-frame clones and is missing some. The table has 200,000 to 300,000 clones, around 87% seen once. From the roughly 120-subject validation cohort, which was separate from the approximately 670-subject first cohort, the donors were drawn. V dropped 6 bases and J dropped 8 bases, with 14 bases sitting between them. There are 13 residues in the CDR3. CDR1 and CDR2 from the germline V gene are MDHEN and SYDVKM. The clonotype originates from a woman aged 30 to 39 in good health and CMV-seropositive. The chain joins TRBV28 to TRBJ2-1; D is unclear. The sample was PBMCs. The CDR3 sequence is CASSPSNTDEQFF. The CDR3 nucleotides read TGTGCCAGCAGCCCAAGTAATACTGATGAGCAGTTCTTC.